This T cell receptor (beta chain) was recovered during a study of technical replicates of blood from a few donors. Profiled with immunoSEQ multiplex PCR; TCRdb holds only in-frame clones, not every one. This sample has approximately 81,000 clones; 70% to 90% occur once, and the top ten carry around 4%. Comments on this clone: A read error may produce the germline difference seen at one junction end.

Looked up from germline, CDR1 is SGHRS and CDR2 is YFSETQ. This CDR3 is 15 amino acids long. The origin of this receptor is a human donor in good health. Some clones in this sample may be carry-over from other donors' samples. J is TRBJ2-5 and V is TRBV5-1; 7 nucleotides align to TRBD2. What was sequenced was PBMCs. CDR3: CASTSGRAGQETRYF. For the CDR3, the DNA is TGCGCCAGCACCTCTGGGAGGGCCGGGCAAGAGACCCGGTACTTC.